Listed below are T cell receptor beta chains from one sample, sequenced in a study of blood T cell repertoires in COVID-19. Using immunoSEQ multiplex PCR, the repertoire was profiled, and TCRdb retains in-frame clones only, with some absent. This sample has 200,000 to 300,000 clones, with 70% to 90% found just once. The sample was peripheral blood. These receptors were collected from a woman aged 25 to 39 with COVID-19, enrolled during active disease. Both conserved end residues are part of each CDR3. Fields, in order: J gene, V gene, D gene, clone size, CDR3 DNA, CDR3 protein. D genes are given only for firm matches. Clone size is given for some rows only: seen once, a few or many times, or a class if the clone is expanded.

TRBJ1-6,TRBV6-5,NA,few,TGTGCCAGCAGTTACTCGAATGCGCTAAATTCACCCCTCCACTTT,CASSYSNALNSPLHF
TRBJ2-5,TRBV6-2/TRBV6-3,NA,few,TGTGCCAGCAGTAGCGGTGGGTCGACTGAGACCCAGTACTTC,CASSSGGSTETQYF
TRBJ2-5,TRBV7-9,NA,once,TGTGCCAGCAGCTTAGGACTTGAGACCCAGTACTTC,CASSLGLETQYF
TRBJ2-7,TRBV3-1/TRBV3-2,TRBD2,NA,TGTGCCAGCAGCCATAGGGGAACTAGCGGGGGGGCTTACGAGCAGTACTTC,CASSHRGTSGGAYEQYF
TRBJ2-5,TRBV5-5,NA,NA,TGTGCCAGCAGCTTCTCACGCTCGGCGGAAAAAGAGACCCAGTACTTC,CASSFSRSAEKETQYF
TRBJ1-1,TRBV4-1,NA,few,TGCGCCAGCAGCAACGCATGGCGGGGGAGATCTGAAGCTTTCTTT,CASSNAWRGRSEAFF
TRBJ2-2,TRBV7-8,NA,NA,TGTGCCAGCAGAACGGGCACAGGGAACACCGGGGAGCTGTTTTTT,CASRTGTGNTGELFF
TRBJ2-7,TRBV28,NA,NA,TGTGCCAGCAGCTCCGACAGCTACGAGCAGTACTTC,CASSSDSYEQYF
TRBJ1-4,TRBV5-1,NA,NA,TGCGCCAGCAGCTCACATTCCCCACAGCCAACTAATGAAAAACTGTTTTTT,CASSSHSPQPTNEKLFF
TRBJ1-5,TRBV27,NA,NA,TGTGCCAGCAGCCTGGGGCATAACCAGCCCCAGCATTTT,CASSLGHNQPQHF
TRBJ2-5,TRBV27,NA,NA,TGTGCCAGCACAAATAGGGGGGGATTTCAAGAGACCCAGTACTTC,CASTNRGGFQETQYF
TRBJ1-5,TRBV7-2,TRBD1,NA,TGTGCCAGCAGCTCACCGACAGGGATCAATCAGCCCCAGCATTTT,CASSSPTGINQPQHF
TRBJ1-2,TRBV6-5,NA,NA,TGTGCCAGCAGTTGGAGGGATGGCTACACCTTC,CASSWRDGYTF
TRBJ2-1,TRBV28,TRBD2,NA,TGTGCCAGCAGTTTTAGCGGGCCGTCCTACAATGAGCAGTTCTTC,CASSFSGPSYNEQFF
TRBJ1-6,TRBV7-2,TRBD1,NA,TGTGCCAGCAGCGCTCAGGGGGCGGAAATTTCACCCCTCCACTTT,CASSAQGAEISPLHF
TRBJ2-3,TRBV3-1/TRBV3-2,TRBD2,once,TGTGCCAGCAGCCAAGATCCCGGACTAGCCGTCTACTTCACAGATACGCAGTATTTT,CASSQDPGLAVYFTDTQYF
TRBJ1-5,TRBV7-9,NA,NA,TGTGCCAGCAGCTTTCCAGGGGCCAATCAGCCCCAGCATTTT,CASSFPGANQPQHF
TRBJ1-5,TRBV3-1/TRBV3-2,NA,NA,TGTGCCAGCAGCCAAGATCTCCCAGGGGAGAGTCAGCCCCAGCATTTT,CASSQDLPGESQPQHF
TRBJ2-3,TRBV5-1,NA,once,TGCGCCAGCAGCTTGGAAAGGGGGGGCAGCACAGATACGCAGTATTTT,CASSLERGGSTDTQYF
TRBJ1-2,TRBV9,NA,NA,TGTGCCAGCAGCGCCCCCCCAGTTTATGGCTACACCTTC,CASSAPPVYGYTF
TRBJ2-1,TRBV27,TRBD2,NA,TGTGCCAGCAGTTTAGGGACTAGCGGGCAGTTCTTC,CASSLGTSGQFF
TRBJ2-1,TRBV5-4,TRBD2,NA,TGTGCCAGCAGCGGAGGGCGGCGGGAGGGATACAATGAGCAGTTCTTC,CASSGGRREGYNEQFF
TRBJ2-1,TRBV4-3,NA,NA,TGCGCCAGCAGCCAATTTGGGGGCCTTACACCGATTAACAATGAGCAGTTCTTC,CASSQFGGLTPINNEQFF
TRBJ1-2,TRBV7-2,NA,NA,TGTGCCAGCAGCTTCTTAGCAAAGGGCTACACCTTC,CASSFLAKGYTF
TRBJ2-2,TRBV9,NA,NA,TGTGCCAGCAGCGTAGACGGTTTCGGGGAGCTGTTTTTT,CASSVDGFGELFF
TRBJ1-2,TRBV18,NA,once,TGTGCCAGCTCACCGGTGGCAGGGACAACCACCGCTAACCATGGCTACACCTTC,CASSPVAGTTTANHGYTF
TRBJ1-5,TRBV19,TRBD1,NA,TGTGCCAGTAGCCTCTTCGGGGACAGGGAATCGAATAGCAATCAGCCCCAGCATTTT,CASSLFGDRESNSNQPQHF
TRBJ1-3,TRBV7-6,TRBD1,NA,TGTGCCAGCAGCCCGGAGGGGGCACCTGGAAACACCATATATTTT,CASSPEGAPGNTIYF
TRBJ1-6,TRBV27,NA,NA,TGTGCCAGCAGTTTAGAGTCGGCAGGGCGGTCACCCCTCCACTTT,CASSLESAGRSPLHF
TRBJ2-7,TRBV5-6,TRBD1,NA,TGTGCCAGCAGCTTGGGACAGGGCTCTTCCTACGAGCAGTACTTC,CASSLGQGSSYEQYF
TRBJ1-6,TRBV4-3,NA,once,TGCGCCAGCAGCCGAAGCACTCAGGGGAATGATTCACCCCTCCACTTT,CASSRSTQGNDSPLHF
TRBJ2-1,TRBV11-2,TRBD1,NA,TGTGCCAGCGTTACAGGGGCACACAATGAGCAGTTCTTC,CASVTGAHNEQFF
TRBJ2-3,TRBV4-3,NA,NA,TGCGCCAGCAGCCAAGAACGTACAGACACAGATACGCAGTATTTT,CASSQERTDTDTQYF
TRBJ1-5,TRBV10-3,NA,NA,TGTGCCATCAGTGTGGACAGCTACAATCAGCCCCAGCATTTT,CAISVDSYNQPQHF
TRBJ1-5,TRBV6-5,NA,NA,TGTGCCAGCAGCCGGGACATTAGCAATCAGCCCCAGCATTTT,CASSRDISNQPQHF
TRBJ2-3,TRBV10-1,NA,NA,TGCGCCAGCAGTGAAGGAGATTCTAGCACAGATACGCAGTATTTT,CASSEGDSSTDTQYF